This TCR beta chain originates from a study of blood T cell repertoires in COVID-19. Assay used: immunoSEQ multiplex PCR; TCRdb lists only in-frame clones, some missing. Here the sample spans 100,000 to 150,000 clones, around nine tenths being singletons. Germline assignment: CDR1 LNHDA and CDR2 SQIVND (reference sequence). Trimming took off 3 bases at V and 3 bases at J, with 15 bases between the two ends. This CDR3 is built from 16 residues. The TCR was taken from a woman aged 70 to 79 with COVID-19, enrolled during active disease. The material sequenced was peripheral blood. This chain joins TRBV19 and TRBJ1-5; D is undetermined. This CDR3 is CASSMGFGGFNQPQHF. CDR3 in DNA: TGTGCCAGTAGTATGGGTTTTGGAGGGTTCAATCAGCCCCAGCATTTT.